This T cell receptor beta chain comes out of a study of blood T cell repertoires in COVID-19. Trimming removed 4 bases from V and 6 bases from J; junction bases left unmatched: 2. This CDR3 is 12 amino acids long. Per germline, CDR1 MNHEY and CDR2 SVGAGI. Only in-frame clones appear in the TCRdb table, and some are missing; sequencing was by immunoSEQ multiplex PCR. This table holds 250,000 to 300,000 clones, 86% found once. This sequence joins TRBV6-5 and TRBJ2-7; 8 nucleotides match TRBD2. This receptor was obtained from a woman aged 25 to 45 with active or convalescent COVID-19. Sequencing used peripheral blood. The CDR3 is CASSSGGGEQYF. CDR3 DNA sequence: TGTGCCAGCAGTTCGGGGGGGGGCGAGCAGTACTTC.